This TCR beta chain was obtained from a study of blood T cell repertoires in COVID-19. Across the whole study: COVID-19 samples from acute and convalescent phases originated in the United States, Italy and Spain. T cells, B-cell-depleted T cells, or PBMCs provided the cDNA or gDNA that served as material.

As originally analysed: Reference gene primer amplification yielded estimated nucleated cell counts. The protocol was immunoSEQ multiplex PCR, while the TCRdb copy is restricted to in-frame clones and leaves out a portion. That table furnishes V, J and clone size, whereas the DNA furnished D and trimming. The sample consists of about 360,000 clones, around 87% of them appearing once. With 6 bases removed from V and 8 bases from J, the gap between germline ends came to 16 bases. Germline V gives CDR1 SNHLY, CDR2 FYNNEI. The CDR3 has 13 residues. The V gene is TRBV2, the J gene TRBJ1-2, with a tentative D call TRBD1 (5 bases). The sample consisted of peripheral blood. The receptor's source is a human donor in a cohort sampled during active COVID-19. The CDR3 sequence is CASSQDSPHGYTF. CDR3 coding DNA: TGTGCCAGCAGCCAAGACAGTCCCCACGGCTACACCTTC. Using reference TRBV2 and TRBJ1-2 for the parts outside the CDR3, the full variable domain is EPEVTQTPSHQVTQMGQEVILRCVPISNHLYFYWYRQILGQKVEFLVSFYNNEISEKSEIFDDQFSVERPDGSNFTLKIRSTKLEDSAMYFCASSQDSPHGYTFGSGTRLTVV.